A single TCR beta chain is shown here with its context. The data belong to a study of T-cell reconstitution after alpha-beta-depleted transplantation in children. J was trimmed by 5 bases and V by 5 bases; bases with no gene match: 12. CDR3 length equals 15 residues. The germline V gene has CDR1 SEHNR and CDR2 FQNEAQ (reference sequence). This sample's TCRbeta library carried unique molecular identifier barcodes. TCRdb reprocessed the PCR reads with MiXCR, giving one entry per CDR3 protein. The sample consists of about 340,000 distinct CDR3 sequences, around 10% of them appearing once. The chain is built from TRBV7-9 and TRBJ2-7, with 7 bases lining up with TRBD1. The sample here was PBMCs from the stem cell graft donor, taken from the stem cell graft. The receptor comes from a human donor who donated a stem cell graft to a child with acute lymphoblastic leukemia. In nucleotides, the CDR3 is TGTGCCAGCAGCGAGGTAGGGGGCGCGGCCCACGAGCAGTACTTC. Its translation: CASSEVGGAAHEQYF.